The entry below gives a single TCR beta chain sequence along with its context. Its matching antigen is unknown. The data were taken from a study of T cell repertoires in cytomegalovirus infection. TCRdb independently ran MiXCR on the reads; one entry per CDR3 protein. This repertoire shows 200,000 or so distinct CDR3 sequences, approximately 40% found once; its top ten account for roughly three fifths. The CDR3 contains 14 residues. The V end was cut by 5 bases, the J end by 3 bases, with 10 bases between. The starting material was CD8+ T cells from cultured PBMCs, obtained from culture after CMV antigen stimulation. This TCR came from a human donor in good health (CMV status not recorded). Some clones in this sample may be carry-over from other donors' samples. This sequence joins TRBV12-3 or TRBV12-4 and TRBJ2-2; TRBD2 might be the D (6 bases). CDR3: CASSPGTYTGELFF. The DNA of the CDR3 is TGTGCCAGCAGTCCCGGGACTTACACCGGGGAGCTGTTTTTT.